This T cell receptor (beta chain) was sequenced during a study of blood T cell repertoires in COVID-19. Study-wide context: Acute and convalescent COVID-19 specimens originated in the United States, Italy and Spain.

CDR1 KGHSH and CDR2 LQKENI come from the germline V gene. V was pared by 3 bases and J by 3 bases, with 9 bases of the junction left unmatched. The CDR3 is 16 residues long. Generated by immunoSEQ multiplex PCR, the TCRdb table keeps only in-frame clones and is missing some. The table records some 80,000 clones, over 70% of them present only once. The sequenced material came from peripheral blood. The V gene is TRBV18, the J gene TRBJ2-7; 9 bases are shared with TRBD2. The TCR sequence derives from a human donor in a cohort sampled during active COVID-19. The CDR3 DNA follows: TGTGCCAGCTCACCCGCCATAGCGGGAGATCTCTACGAGCAGTACGTC. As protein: CASSPAIAGDLYEQYV.